The sequence of this T cell receptor (beta chain) was determined in a study of beta chain features in type 1 diabetes. Study conclusions and caveats: Type 1 diabetes patients showed a moderate but significant shortening of TCRB CDR3s in all four CD4+ subsets.

This clone was counted a few times. Its antigen remains unknown. The germline CDR1 and CDR2 sequences are MNHNS and SASEGT. The CDR3 sequence is 17 residues long. The junction had 10 bases not matched to a gene; V was cut back by 1 base and J by 4 bases. Expressed TCRB transcripts were sequenced after all isolated RNA was converted to cDNA. Measured with immunoSEQ multiplex PCR; TCRdb has only the in-frame clones, and not every one. Here the sample spans 500,000 to 700,000 clones, about a sixth being singletons. This chain uses TRBV6-1 with TRBJ1-2; TRBD1 matches 9 bases. The receptor was derived from a man aged 18 to 30 in good health. The sample comprised naive CD4+ T cells from blood. The CDR3 loop is CASSEGAPGQGIYGYTF. The CDR3 DNA reads TGTGCCAGCAGTGAAGGTGCACCGGGACAGGGAATCTATGGCTACACCTTC.